The 9 T cell receptor beta chains presented below share a single source sample, sequenced in a study of shared T cell receptors in the human thymus. Clones were sequenced by immunoSEQ multiplex PCR, and TCRdb holds only the in-frame ones, with some missing. The profile shows hundreds of thousands of clones, approximately 87% of them singletons. The same sample was also studied in work on human thymus T cells.

The sequenced material came from thymocytes. The receptors shown here come from a boy in the first two years of life with a congenital heart defect.

This chain connects TRBV27 to TRBJ2-7, with a weak D call TRBD1 (6 bases). The ends were cut back, 6 bases at V and 6 bases at J, with 27 bases in the middle. Germline lookup yields CDR1 MNHEY and CDR2 SMNVEV (reference sequence). The CDR3 is 17 amino acids. CDR3 sequence (DNA): TGTGCCAGCAGCCACCAAGGGGGTAGGCTAGCATCGTGCGAGCAGTACTTC. Amino acids: CASSHQGGRLASCEQYF.

The table lists this clone with a count of one. The J gene is TRBJ2-2, the V gene TRBV11-2; 9 nucleotides match TRBD1. This CDR3 region has 15 residues. The V gene end was trimmed by 5 bases and the J gene end by 6 bases; junction bases not matched to a gene: 7. CDR1 is SGHAT and CDR2 is FQNNGV in the germline V gene. For the CDR3, the DNA is TGTGCCAGCAGCAGGGACAGGGAGTTCCCCGGGGAGCTGTTTTTT. This encodes CASSRDREFPGELFF.

The V call is TRBV4-3, the J call TRBJ2-5; 14 bases align to TRBD2. The J call may be incorrect, as the DNA end agrees better with TRBJ2-7. The CDR3 loop spans 20 amino acids. CDR1 is LGHNA, CDR2 YSLEER, per germline. CDR3 sequence: CASSQGPPGLAGEMSYEQYF. Here the CDR3 DNA reads TGCGCCAGCAGCCAAGGGCCTCCGGGACTAGCGGGAGAAATGTCCTACGAGCAGTACTTC.

In its sample, this clone was seen once. This rearrangement joins TRBV6-6 to TRBJ2-5, with 7 positions matching TRBD2. The CDR3 contains 13 residues. V shed 10 bases, J shed 5 bases, and the junction held 10 bases outside the gene matches. Germline CDR1 reads MNHNY; CDR2 reads SVGAGI (reference sequence). This CDR3 reads CATKKISGETQYF. Written as DNA, the CDR3 is TGTGCCACCAAGAAGATTAGCGGGGAGACCCAGTACTTC.

The V call is TRBV2, the J call TRBJ1-5; possible D gene TRBD1, 6 bases. CDR1 SNHLY and CDR2 FYNNEI come from the germline V gene. The CDR3 extends over 14 amino acids. V lost 7 bases to trimming and J lost 5 bases, with 15 bases between them. The CDR3 bases are TGTGCCAGCATGGACGCAGGGGTCTATCAGCCCCAGCATTTT. Its translation: CASMDAGVYQPQHF.

Only a few counts were recorded for this clone. This chain joins TRBV6-5 and TRBJ2-5; D might be TRBD2 (6 bases). Germline CDR1 reads MNHEY; CDR2 reads SVGAGI. The CDR3 extends over 14 amino acids. Trimming removed 8 bases at V and 3 bases at J, with 16 bases between. The DNA of the CDR3 is TGTGCCAGCTTTGGGGGGTCGGATAAAGAGACCCAGTACTTC. It yields the protein CASFGGSDKETQYF.

The gene calls are TRBV9 and TRBJ2-5; 10 bases are shared with TRBD2. Trimming at V came to 2 bases and at J to 1 base, leaving 5 bases not matched to a gene. Germline CDR1 and CDR2: SGDLS and YYNGEE. CDR3 length: 16 amino acids. The CDR3 is CASSVSSGSSQETQYF. The CDR3 region has the DNA TGTGCCAGCAGCGTGTCTAGCGGGAGCAGCCAAGAGACCCAGTACTTC.

V is TRBV6-1 and J is TRBJ2-6; a weak D match, TRBD2 (7 bases). From germline, CDR1 is MNHNS and CDR2 SASEGT. V gave up 0 bases and J gave up 3 bases, with 15 bases separating them. The CDR3 spans 18 residues. The CDR3 here is CASSEARWGGGGANVLTF. Here the CDR3 DNA reads TGTGCCAGCAGTGAAGCTCGGTGGGGGGGCGGTGGGGCCAACGTCCTGACTTTC.

V usage is TRBV29-1 and J usage is TRBJ2-5, with 8 bases aligning to TRBD1. Per germline, CDR1 SQVTM and CDR2 ANQGSEA. CDR3 size: 12 residues. The CDR3 spells CGWTGQEETQYF. The CDR3 bases are TGCGGATGGACAGGGCAAGAAGAGACCCAGTACTTC.